This TCR beta chain stems from a study of molecular identifiers for immune sequencing clone quantification. This clonotype turned up a few times. What it binds is unknown. TCRdb re-called the PCR reads with MiXCR, one entry per CDR3 protein. This sample carries approximately 500,000 distinct CDR3 sequences, 20% to 25% of them seen once, and the ten largest clones take 0.7% to 0.95%. This CDR3 region has 15 residues. V lost 6 bases, J lost 1 base, and 7 bases stayed unmatched. CDR1 is SNHLY, CDR2 FYNNEI, per germline. Notes on the study in general: In naive cells, under 1% of molecules belonged to clones above 20 RNA copies, against over 98% in effector cells.

CD8+CD4-CCR7+CD45RA+ sorting gave the naive CD8 T cells. The material sequenced was naive CD8+ T cells from blood, with Jurkat cell RNA spiked in. Subset noted: FACS-sorted CD8+CD4-CCR7+CD45RA+ naive T cells. The gene calls are TRBV2 and TRBJ2-7, with 9 bases lining up with TRBD2. The TCR sequence derives from a human donor in good health. Some libraries in this study had Jurkat cell RNA spiked in. The CDR3 DNA follows: TGTGCCAGCAGCTATCTCCTAGCGGGATCCTACGAGCAGTACTTC. This translates into CASSYLLAGSYEQYF.